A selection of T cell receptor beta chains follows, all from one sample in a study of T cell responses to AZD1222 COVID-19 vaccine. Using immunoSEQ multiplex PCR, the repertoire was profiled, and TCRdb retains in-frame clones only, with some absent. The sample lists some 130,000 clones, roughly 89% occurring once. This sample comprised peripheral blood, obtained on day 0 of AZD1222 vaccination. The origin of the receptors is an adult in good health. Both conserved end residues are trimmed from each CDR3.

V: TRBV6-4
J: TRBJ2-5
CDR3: ASSRQVQETQY

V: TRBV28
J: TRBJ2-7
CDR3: ASSPKGLRLTYEQY

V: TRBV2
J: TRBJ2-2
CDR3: ASRSKQGVGTGELF

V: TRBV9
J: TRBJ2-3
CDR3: ASSVEETAAHTDTQY

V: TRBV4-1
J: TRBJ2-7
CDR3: VSSLGTSGSYEQY

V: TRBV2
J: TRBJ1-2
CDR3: ASSAPGEANGYT

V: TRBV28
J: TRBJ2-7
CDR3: ASSLRASSYEQY

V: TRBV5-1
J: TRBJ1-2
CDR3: ASSLGTGVNYGYT

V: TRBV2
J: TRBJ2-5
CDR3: ASRVGTSGLQETQY

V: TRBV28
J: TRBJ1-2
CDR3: ATGTTTNYGYT

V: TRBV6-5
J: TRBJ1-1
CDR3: ASRGSNTEAF

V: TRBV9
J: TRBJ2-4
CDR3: ASGGIGGPKNIQY

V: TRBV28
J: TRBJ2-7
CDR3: ASSHKLGSGRYEQY

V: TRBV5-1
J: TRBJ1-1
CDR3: ASSLVVSGKTEAF

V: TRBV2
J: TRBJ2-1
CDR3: ASRQGKNEQF

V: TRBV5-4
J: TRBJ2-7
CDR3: ASSLDSHDQQY

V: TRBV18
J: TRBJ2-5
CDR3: ASSLRTSGHETQY

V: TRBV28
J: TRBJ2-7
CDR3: ASSSTGTSKTYEQY

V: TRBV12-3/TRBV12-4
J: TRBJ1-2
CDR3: ASSELWGGYT

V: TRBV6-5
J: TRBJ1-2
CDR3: ASRETGVFNQGT

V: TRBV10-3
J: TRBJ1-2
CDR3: AISRQGSDYGYT

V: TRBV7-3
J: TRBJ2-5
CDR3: ASSSSRGYETQY

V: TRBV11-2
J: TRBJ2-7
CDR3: ASSTRQSLPFSYEQY

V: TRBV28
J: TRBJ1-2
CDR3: ASSFTHRDGANYGYT

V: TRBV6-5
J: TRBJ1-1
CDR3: ASSPGTTEAF

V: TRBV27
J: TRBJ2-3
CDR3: ASSLASGDRGSDTQY